Sequencing of this T cell receptor beta chain was carried out in a study of T-cell reconstitution after alpha-beta-depleted transplantation in children. Study outcomes and limitations: Fresh T-cell production supplied most of the T-cell counts and diversity seen one year after transplant. Surviving recipient T cells and thymic progenitors produced the high day-60 TCRbeta diversity seen in some patients. By about two months after transplant, alpha-beta T cells reportedly arose from several hundred graft clones that had expanded.

The V and J ends lost 4 bases and 6 bases respectively, with 15 bases between them. CDR1 SGHRS and CDR2 YFSETQ come from the germline V gene. CDR3 length equals 14 residues. Unique molecular identifiers were incorporated when the TCRbeta library was constructed. A single record per CDR3 protein comes from TCRdb applying MiXCR to the PCR reads. The sample includes around 670,000 distinct CDR3 sequences, 10% to 15% of them seen just once. This clonotype was picked up a small number of times. Antigen: not known. Sequences were derived from PBMCs, sampled before TCRalphabeta/CD19-depleted stem cell transplant. This clonotype originated in a girl aged 2 to 9 with congenital amegakaryocytic thrombocytopenia, due to receive a stem cell transplant. This rearrangement joins TRBV5-1 to TRBJ2-3; D possibly matches TRBD1 or TRBD2 (5 bases each). Here the CDR3 reads CASSPRDLGDTQYF. CDR3 coding DNA: TGCGCCAGCAGCCCCCGGGACCTCGGGGATACGCAGTATTTT.